The T cell receptor (beta chain) described here comes from a study of OX40 agonist ivuxolimab in advanced cancers. Study at large: Prior anti-PD-1, anti-PD-L1 or anti-CTLA-4 therapy was allowed; around 40% had some.

Sequencing was performed with immunoSEQ multiplex PCR; in TCRdb, only in-frame clones are kept and a portion is missing. This sample has about 11,000 clones, with about 74% found just once. Germline CDR1 is SGHRS and CDR2 is YFSETQ. CDR3 length: 15 amino acids. The sequence was collected from an adult with an advanced solid tumor such as melanoma, head and neck, liver or kidney cancer. The chain has TRBV5-1 and TRBJ2-5, with TRBD2 matching over 11 bases. The DNA end favors TRBJ2-7, so the J call may be wrong. The specimen comprised CD4+ or CD8+ T cells sorted from blood, sampled in a trial of the OX40 agonist ivuxolimab. This CDR3 reads CASSFISGRAPEQYF. For the CDR3, the DNA is TGCGCCAGCAGCTTTATTAGCGGGAGGGCCCCCGAGCAGTACTTC.